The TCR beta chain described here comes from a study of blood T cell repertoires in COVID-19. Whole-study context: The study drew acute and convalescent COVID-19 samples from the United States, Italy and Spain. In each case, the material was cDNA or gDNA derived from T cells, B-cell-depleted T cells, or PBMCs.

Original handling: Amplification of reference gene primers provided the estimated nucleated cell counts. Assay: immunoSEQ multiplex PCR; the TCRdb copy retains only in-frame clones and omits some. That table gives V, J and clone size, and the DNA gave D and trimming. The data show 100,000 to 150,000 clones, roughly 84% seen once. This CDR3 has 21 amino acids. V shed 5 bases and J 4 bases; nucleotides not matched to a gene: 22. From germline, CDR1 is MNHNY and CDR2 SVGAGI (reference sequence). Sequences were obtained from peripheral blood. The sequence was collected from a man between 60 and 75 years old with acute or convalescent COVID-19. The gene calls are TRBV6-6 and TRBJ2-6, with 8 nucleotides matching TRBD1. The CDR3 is CASSPSHRPGQAFGGANVLTF. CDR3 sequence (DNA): TGTGCCAGCAGTCCATCCCATCGGCCGGGACAGGCTTTCGGCGGGGCCAACGTCCTGACTTTC.